This TCR beta chain was retrieved from a study of blood T cell repertoires in COVID-19. Germline V gives CDR1 GTSNPN, CDR2 SVGIG (reference sequence). The CDR3 is 14 residues long. The V end lost 0 bases, the J end lost 6 bases, and 9 bases lay between the germline ends. The protocol was immunoSEQ multiplex PCR, while the TCRdb copy is restricted to in-frame clones and leaves out a portion. The sample records some 150,000 clones, about 90% being singletons. Sequences were obtained from PBMCs or T cells enriched from blood (not recorded which). The V and J genes are TRBV30 and TRBJ1-6; a weak D match, TRBD1 (5 bases). The TCR comes from a human donor with acute COVID-19. The donor label of this sample is uncertain. CDR3 coding DNA: TGTGCCTGGAGTGTAGGGGATGGTAATTCACCCCTCCACTTT. Translated, it gives CAWSVGDGNSPLHF.